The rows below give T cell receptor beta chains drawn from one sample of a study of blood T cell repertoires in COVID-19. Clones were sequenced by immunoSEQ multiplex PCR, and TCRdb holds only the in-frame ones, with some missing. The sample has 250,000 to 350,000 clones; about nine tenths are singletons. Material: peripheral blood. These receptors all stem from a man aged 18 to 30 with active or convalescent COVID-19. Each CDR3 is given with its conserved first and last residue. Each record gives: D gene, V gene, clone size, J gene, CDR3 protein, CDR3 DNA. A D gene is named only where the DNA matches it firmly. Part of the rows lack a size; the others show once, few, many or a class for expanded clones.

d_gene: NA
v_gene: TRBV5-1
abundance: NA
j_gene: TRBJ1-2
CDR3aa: CASSLNGGSGYTF
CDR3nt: TGCGCCAGCAGCCTCAACGGAGGGTCTGGCTACACCTTC

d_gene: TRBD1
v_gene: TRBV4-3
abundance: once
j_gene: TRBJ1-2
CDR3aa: CASSQDQGQLNYGYTF
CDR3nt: TGCGCCAGCAGCCAAGATCAGGGACAGCTTAACTATGGCTACACCTTC

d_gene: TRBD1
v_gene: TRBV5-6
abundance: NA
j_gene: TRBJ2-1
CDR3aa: CASSLLGQNNEQFF
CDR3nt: TGTGCCAGCAGCTTGCTGGGACAGAACAATGAGCAGTTCTTC

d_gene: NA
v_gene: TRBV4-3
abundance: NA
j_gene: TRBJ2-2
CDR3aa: CASSQSEGAWWTGELFF
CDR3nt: TGCGCCAGCAGCCAATCGGAGGGGGCTTGGTGGACCGGGGAGCTGTTTTTT

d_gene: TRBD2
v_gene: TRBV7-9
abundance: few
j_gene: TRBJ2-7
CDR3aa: CASSPASGGRYEQYF
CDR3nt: TGTGCCAGCAGCCCAGCTAGCGGGGGGCGGTACGAGCAGTACTTC

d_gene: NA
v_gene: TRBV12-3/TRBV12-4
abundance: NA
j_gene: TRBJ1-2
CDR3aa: CASSLGVMEGYTF
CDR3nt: TGTGCCAGCAGTTTAGGGGTGATGGAGGGCTACACCTTC

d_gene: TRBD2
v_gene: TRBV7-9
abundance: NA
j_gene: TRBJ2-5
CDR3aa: CASSLARLAGGPEQETQYF
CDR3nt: TGTGCCAGCAGCTTAGCTAGGCTAGCGGGAGGGCCGGAACAAGAGACCCAGTACTTC

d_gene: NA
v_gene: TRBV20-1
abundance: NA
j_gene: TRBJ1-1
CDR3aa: CSASQLNTEAFF
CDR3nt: TGCAGTGCTAGTCAGTTGAACACTGAAGCTTTCTTT

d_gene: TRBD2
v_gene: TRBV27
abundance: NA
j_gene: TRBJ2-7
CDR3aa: CASSLTSGGYEQYF
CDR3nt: TGTGCCAGCAGTTTGACTAGCGGGGGGTACGAGCAGTACTTC

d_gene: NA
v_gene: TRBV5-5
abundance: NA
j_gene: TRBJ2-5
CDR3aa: CASSPAGSAGTQYF
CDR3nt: TGTGCCAGCAGCCCGGCGGGGTCAGCAGGGACCCAGTACTTC

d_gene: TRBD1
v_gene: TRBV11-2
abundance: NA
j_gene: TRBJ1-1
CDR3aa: CASSPNPGTGLTEAFF
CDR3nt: TGTGCCAGCAGCCCTAATCCGGGGACAGGGCTCACTGAAGCTTTCTTT

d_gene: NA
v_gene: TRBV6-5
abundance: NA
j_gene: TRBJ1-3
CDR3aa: CASRRGLGGNTIYF
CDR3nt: TGTGCCAGCAGGCGGGGGCTAGGTGGAAACACCATATATTTT

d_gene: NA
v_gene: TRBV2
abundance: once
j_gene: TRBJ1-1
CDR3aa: CASSLNTEAFF
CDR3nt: TGTGCCAGCAGTTTAAACACTGAAGCTTTCTTT

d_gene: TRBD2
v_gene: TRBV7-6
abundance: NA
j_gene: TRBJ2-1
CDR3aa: CASSLAVASGNNEQFF
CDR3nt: TGTGCCAGCAGCTTAGCCGTGGCTAGCGGGAACAATGAGCAGTTCTTC

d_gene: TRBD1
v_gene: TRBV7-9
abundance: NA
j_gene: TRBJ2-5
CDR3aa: CASSQTGGAETQYF
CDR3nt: TGTGCCAGCAGTCAGACAGGGGGAGCAGAGACCCAGTACTTC

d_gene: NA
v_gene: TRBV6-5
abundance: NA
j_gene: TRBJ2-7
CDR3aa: CASSRDSTYEQYF
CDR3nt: TGTGCCAGCAGTAGAGACAGTACCTACGAGCAGTACTTC

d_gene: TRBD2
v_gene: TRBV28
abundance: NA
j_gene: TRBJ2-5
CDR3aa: CASSLSTSGPRGTQYF
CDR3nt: TGTGCCAGCAGTTTGTCGACTAGCGGGCCTAGGGGGACCCAGTACTTC